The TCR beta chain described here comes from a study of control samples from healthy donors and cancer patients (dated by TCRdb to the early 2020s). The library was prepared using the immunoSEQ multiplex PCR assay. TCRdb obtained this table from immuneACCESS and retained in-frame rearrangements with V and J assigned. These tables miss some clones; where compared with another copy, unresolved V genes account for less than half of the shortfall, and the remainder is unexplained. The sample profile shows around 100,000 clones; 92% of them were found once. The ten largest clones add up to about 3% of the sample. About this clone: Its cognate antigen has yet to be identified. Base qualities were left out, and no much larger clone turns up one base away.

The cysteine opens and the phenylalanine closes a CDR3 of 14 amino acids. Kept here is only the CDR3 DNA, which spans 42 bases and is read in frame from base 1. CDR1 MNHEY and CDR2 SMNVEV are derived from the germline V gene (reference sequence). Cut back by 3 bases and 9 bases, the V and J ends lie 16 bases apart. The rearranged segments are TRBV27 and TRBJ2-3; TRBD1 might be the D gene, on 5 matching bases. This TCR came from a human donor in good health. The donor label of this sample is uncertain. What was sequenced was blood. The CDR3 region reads CASSFGAGFATQYF. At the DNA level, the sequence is TGTGCCAGCAGTTTTGGGGCAGGGTTTGCGACGCAGTATTTT.